These T cell receptor beta chains were read from a single sample in a study of Ad26.COV2.S vaccination and SARS-CoV-2 variants. The method was immunoSEQ multiplex PCR; TCRdb's version includes in-frame clones alone and lacks a portion of them. The sample lists hundreds of thousands of clones, 89% occurring once. The sample here was peripheral blood, taken in a trial of Ad26.COV2.S vaccine versus placebo. Receptors originate from a person between 18 and 65 years old who received the Ad26.COV2.S COVID-19 vaccine or a placebo. CDR3s include the opening cysteine and the closing phenylalanine or tryptophan. The D gene is left open where the match is weak. Rows may omit the clone size; those that give it use once, few, many or a size class.

clone size,V gene,D gene,J gene,CDR3 protein,CDR3 DNA
.,TRBV10-2,.,TRBJ1-1,CASRVDRSSYNTEAFF,TGCGCCAGCAGAGTAGACAGGAGTAGTTACAACACTGAAGCTTTCTTT
.,TRBV19,.,TRBJ2-7,CASSTTGTPVYEQYF,TGTGCCAGTAGTACGACCGGGACACCTGTCTACGAGCAGTACTTC
.,TRBV6-2/TRBV6-3,TRBD2,TRBJ2-1,CASSFLAGGGEQFF,TGTGCCAGCAGTTTTCTAGCGGGGGGGGGTGAGCAGTTCTTC
.,TRBV3-1/TRBV3-2,.,TRBJ1-4,CASSQRGNNEKLFF,TGTGCCAGCAGCCAGAGGGGAAATAATGAAAAACTGTTTTTT
once,TRBV27,TRBD2,TRBJ2-2,CASSLFAGVGTGELFF,TGTGCCAGCAGTTTATTCGCGGGAGTAGGAACCGGGGAGCTGTTTTTT
.,TRBV5-4,.,TRBJ1-2,CASSLRGGYYGYTF,TGTGCCAGCAGCTTGAGGGGGGGGTACTATGGCTACACCTTC
.,TRBV11-3,.,TRBJ2-3,CASSLASSTDTQYF,TGTGCCAGCAGCTTAGCTTCTAGCACAGATACGCAGTATTTT
.,TRBV27,TRBD2,TRBJ2-7,CASSTPSGRGEQYF,TGTGCCAGCAGTACCCCTAGCGGGAGGGGCGAGCAGTACTTC
.,TRBV21-1,.,TRBJ2-1,CASSKARYNEQFF,TGTGCCAGCAGCAAAGCACGGTACAATGAGCAGTTCTTC
.,TRBV5-1,.,TRBJ2-1,CASSWGAGGNEQFF,TGCGCCAGCAGCTGGGGGGCAGGGGGCAATGAGCAGTTCTTC
.,TRBV25-1,.,TRBJ2-3,CASSEYRGSTDTQYF,TGTGCCAGCAGTGAATATAGGGGTAGCACAGATACGCAGTATTTT
.,TRBV6-4,.,TRBJ2-1,CASSKGPGGSYNEQFF,TGTGCCAGCAGTAAAGGTCCTGGCGGCTCCTACAATGAGCAGTTCTTC
.,TRBV6-2/TRBV6-3,.,TRBJ2-2,CASSYGGYSNTGELFF,TGTGCCAGCAGTTACGGTGGTTATTCAAACACCGGGGAGCTGTTTTTT
few,TRBV2,.,TRBJ1-1,CAQGYEAFF,TGTGCCCAGGGGTATGAAGCTTTCTTT
.,TRBV12-5,.,TRBJ2-1,CASGLEGTEQFF,TGTGCTAGTGGTTTGGAAGGGACTGAGCAGTTCTTC
.,TRBV5-1,TRBD2,TRBJ2-3,CASSLGQSGLGITDTQYF,TGCGCCAGCAGCTTGGGTCAGTCCGGACTAGGGATCACAGATACGCAGTATTTT
few,TRBV2,TRBD1,TRBJ1-2,CASREEDRAYGYTF,TGTGCCAGCAGGGAAGAGGACAGGGCCTACGGCTACACCTTC
.,TRBV3-1/TRBV3-2,TRBD2,TRBJ2-3,CASSPGLAGSDTQYF,TGTGCCAGCAGCCCCGGACTAGCGGGGTCAGATACGCAGTATTTT
once,TRBV7-3,TRBD1,TRBJ2-6,CASSPTGISGANVLTF,TGTGCCAGCAGCCCGACAGGGATCTCTGGGGCCAACGTCCTGACTTTC
.,TRBV2,.,TRBJ2-7,CASSVTQSPIGYF,TGTGCCAGCAGTGTGACTCAGAGTCCAATCGGGTACTTC
.,TRBV5-6,TRBD1,TRBJ2-7,CASSRDRGSEQYF,TGTGCCAGCAGCCGGGACAGGGGATCCGAGCAGTACTTC
.,TRBV6-6,.,TRBJ2-7,CASSRPGVGWDEQYF,TGTGCCAGCAGCCGACCAGGGGTTGGGTGGGACGAGCAGTACTTC
.,TRBV11-2,TRBD2,TRBJ2-5,CASSLMASGGEETQYF,TGTGCCAGCAGCTTAATGGCTAGCGGGGGGGAAGAGACCCAGTACTTC
.,TRBV7-2,.,TRBJ2-1,CASSPPRFGEQFF,TGTGCCAGCAGCCCCCCGCGCTTTGGTGAGCAGTTCTTC
.,TRBV18,TRBD1,TRBJ2-5,CASSPGQGALWETQYF,TGTGCCAGCTCACCGGGACAGGGGGCGCTGTGGGAGACCCAGTACTTC
.,TRBV4-3,TRBD1,TRBJ2-2,CASSQDRGQPTGELFF,TGCGCCAGCAGCCAAGATAGGGGACAGCCCACCGGGGAGCTGTTTTTT
.,TRBV5-4,TRBD1,TRBJ1-1,CASSSKTGSTEAFF,TGTGCCAGCAGCTCCAAGACAGGGAGCACTGAAGCTTTCTTT
.,TRBV30,TRBD1,TRBJ1-5,CAWSGTANQPQHF,TGTGCCTGGAGCGGGACAGCCAATCAGCCCCAGCATTTT
.,TRBV7-9,TRBD1,TRBJ1-6,CASSPGQGAFSPLHF,TGTGCCAGCAGCCCGGGACAGGGGGCGTTTTCACCCCTCCACTTT
.,TRBV30,.,TRBJ2-2,CAWSQYTGELFF,TGTGCCTGGAGTCAGTACACCGGGGAGCTGTTTTTT
.,TRBV7-2,.,TRBJ2-7,CASSFADTYEQYF,TGTGCCAGCAGCTTTGCTGACACCTACGAGCAGTACTTC
.,TRBV5-1,.,TRBJ1-5,CASSLGGDQPQHF,TGCGCCAGCAGCTTGGGAGGAGATCAGCCCCAGCATTTT
.,TRBV7-9,.,TRBJ1-6,CASSLASGDNSPLHF,TGTGCCAGCAGCTTAGCCTCCGGGGATAATTCACCCCTCCACTTT
.,TRBV7-9,.,TRBJ1-6,CASSLGLEGGSSYNSPLHF,TGTGCCAGCAGCTTAGGTCTTGAGGGGGGGAGCTCCTATAATTCACCCCTCCACTTT
.,TRBV27,TRBD1,TRBJ1-5,CASSRDRDQPQHF,TGTGCCAGCAGCCGTGACAGGGATCAGCCCCAGCATTTT
.,TRBV30,.,TRBJ2-3,CAWTWVGTASSTDTQYF,TGTGCCTGGACTTGGGTTGGGACGGCCTCTAGCACAGATACGCAGTATTTT
.,TRBV5-6,.,TRBJ1-5,CASSSRSLGQPQHF,TGTGCCAGCAGCTCCCGCTCCCTTGGTCAGCCCCAGCATTTT
once,TRBV5-1,TRBD2,TRBJ2-5,CASSLSGTSGEETQYF,TGCGCCAGCAGCTTGTCAGGGACTAGCGGGGAAGAGACCCAGTACTTC
few,TRBV2,.,TRBJ1-6,CASRQWTNSPLHF,TGTGCCAGCAGACAGTGGACAAATTCACCCCTCCACTTT
.,TRBV5-1,TRBD2,TRBJ2-2,CASSLELAGVDTGELFF,TGCGCCAGTAGCTTGGAACTAGCGGGGGTGGACACCGGGGAGCTGTTTTTT